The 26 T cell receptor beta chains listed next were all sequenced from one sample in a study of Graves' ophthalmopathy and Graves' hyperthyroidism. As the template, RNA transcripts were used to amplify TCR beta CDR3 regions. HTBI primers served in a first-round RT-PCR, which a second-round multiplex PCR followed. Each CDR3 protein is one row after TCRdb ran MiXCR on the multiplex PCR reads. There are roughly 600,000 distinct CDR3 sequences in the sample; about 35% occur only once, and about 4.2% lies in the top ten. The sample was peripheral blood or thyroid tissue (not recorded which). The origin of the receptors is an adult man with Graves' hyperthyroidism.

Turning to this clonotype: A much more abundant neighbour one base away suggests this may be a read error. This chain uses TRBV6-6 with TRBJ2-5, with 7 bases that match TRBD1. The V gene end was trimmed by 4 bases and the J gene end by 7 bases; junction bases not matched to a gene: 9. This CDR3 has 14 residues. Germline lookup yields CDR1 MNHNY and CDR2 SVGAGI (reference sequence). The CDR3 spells CASSFSGQEGTQYF. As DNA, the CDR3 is TGTGCCAGCAGTTTTAGTGGACAGGAAGGGACCCAGTACTTC.

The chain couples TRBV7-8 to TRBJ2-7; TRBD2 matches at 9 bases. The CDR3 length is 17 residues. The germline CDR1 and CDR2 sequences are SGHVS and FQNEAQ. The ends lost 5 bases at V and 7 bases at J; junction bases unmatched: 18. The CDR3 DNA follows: TGTGCCAGCAGCCCCGGGAGGACTAGCGAAGATACCGGGGAGCAGTACTTC. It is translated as CASSPGRTSEDTGEQYF. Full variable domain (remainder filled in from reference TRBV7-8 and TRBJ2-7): GAGVSQSPRYKVAKRGQDVALRCDPISGHVSLFWYQQALGQGPEFLTYFQNEAQLDKSGLPSDRFFAERPEGSVSTLKIQRTQQEDSAVYLCASSPGRTSEDTGEQYFGPGTRLTVT.

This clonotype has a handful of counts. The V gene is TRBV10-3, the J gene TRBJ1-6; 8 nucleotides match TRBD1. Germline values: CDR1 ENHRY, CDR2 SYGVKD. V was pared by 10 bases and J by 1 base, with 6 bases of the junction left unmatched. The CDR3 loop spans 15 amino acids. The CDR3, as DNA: TGTGCCAGCAGGGGGCTCGGGTCCTATAATTCACCCCTCCACTTT. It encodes CASRGLGSYNSPLHF.

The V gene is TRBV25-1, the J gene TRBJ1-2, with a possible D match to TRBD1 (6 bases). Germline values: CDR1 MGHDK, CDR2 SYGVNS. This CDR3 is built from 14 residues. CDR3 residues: CARDRSGEGYGYTF. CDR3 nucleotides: TGTGCTAGAGACCGTTCAGGGGAGGGTTATGGCTACACCTTC.

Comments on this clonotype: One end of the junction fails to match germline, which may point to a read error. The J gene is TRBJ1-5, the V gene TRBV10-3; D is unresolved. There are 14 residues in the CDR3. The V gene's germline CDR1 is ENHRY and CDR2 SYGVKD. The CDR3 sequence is CASSYRERNQPQHF. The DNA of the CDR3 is TGTGCCAGCAGTTACCGGGAGAGGAATCAGCCCCAGCATTTT.

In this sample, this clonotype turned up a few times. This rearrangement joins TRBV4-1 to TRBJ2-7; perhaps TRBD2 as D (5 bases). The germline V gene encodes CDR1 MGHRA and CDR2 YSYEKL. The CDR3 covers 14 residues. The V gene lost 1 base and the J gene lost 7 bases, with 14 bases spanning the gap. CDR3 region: CASSQVVGVREQYF. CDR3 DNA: TGCGCCAGCAGCCAAGTTGTGGGAGTCCGAGAGCAGTACTTC.

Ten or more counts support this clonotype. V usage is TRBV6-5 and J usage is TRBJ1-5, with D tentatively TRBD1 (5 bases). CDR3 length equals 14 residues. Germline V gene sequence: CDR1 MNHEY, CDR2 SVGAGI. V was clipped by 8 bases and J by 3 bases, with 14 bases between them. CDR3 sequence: CASWLRVNNQPQHF. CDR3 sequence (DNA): TGTGCCAGCTGGCTCAGGGTTAACAATCAGCCCCAGCATTTT.

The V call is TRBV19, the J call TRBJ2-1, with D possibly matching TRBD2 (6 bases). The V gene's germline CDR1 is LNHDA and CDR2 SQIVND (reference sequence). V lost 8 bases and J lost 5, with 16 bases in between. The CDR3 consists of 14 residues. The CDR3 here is CASRWGAGNNEQFF. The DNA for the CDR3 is TGTGCCAGTCGATGGGGTGCGGGAAACAATGAGCAGTTCTTC.

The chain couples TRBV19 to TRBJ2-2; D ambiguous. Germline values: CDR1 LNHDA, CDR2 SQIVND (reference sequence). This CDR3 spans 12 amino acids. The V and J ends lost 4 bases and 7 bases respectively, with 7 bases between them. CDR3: CASSRDVGELFF. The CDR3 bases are TGTGCCAGTAGTAGAGACGTCGGGGAGCTGTTTTTT.

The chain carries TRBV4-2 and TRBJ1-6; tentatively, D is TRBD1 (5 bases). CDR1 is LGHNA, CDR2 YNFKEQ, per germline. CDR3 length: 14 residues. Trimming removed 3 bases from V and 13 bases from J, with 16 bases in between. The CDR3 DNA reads TGTGCCAGCAGCCAGGGCAGGGCTACGTTCCCCCTCCACTTT. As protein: CASSQGRATFPLHF.

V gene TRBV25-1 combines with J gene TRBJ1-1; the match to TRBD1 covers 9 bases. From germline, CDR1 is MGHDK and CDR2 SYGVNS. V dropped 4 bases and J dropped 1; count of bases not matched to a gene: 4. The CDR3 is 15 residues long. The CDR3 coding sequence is TGTGCCAGCAGTGCGTCACAGGGGGCGAACACTGAAGCTTTCTTT. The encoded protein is CASSASQGANTEAFF.

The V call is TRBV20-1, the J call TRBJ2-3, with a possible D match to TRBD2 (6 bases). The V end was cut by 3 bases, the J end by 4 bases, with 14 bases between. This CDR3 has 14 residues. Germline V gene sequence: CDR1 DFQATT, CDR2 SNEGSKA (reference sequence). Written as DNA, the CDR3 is TGCAGTGCTAGCGGGAGTAGTGGAGCAGATACGCAGTATTTT. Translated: CSASGSSGADTQYF.

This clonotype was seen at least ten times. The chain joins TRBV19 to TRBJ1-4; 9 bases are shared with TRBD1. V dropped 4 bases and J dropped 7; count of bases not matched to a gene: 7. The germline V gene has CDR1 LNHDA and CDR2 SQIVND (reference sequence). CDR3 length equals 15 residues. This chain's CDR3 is CASSTRDRAPEKLFF. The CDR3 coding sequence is TGTGCCAGTAGTACTCGGGACAGGGCGCCTGAAAAACTGTTTTTT.

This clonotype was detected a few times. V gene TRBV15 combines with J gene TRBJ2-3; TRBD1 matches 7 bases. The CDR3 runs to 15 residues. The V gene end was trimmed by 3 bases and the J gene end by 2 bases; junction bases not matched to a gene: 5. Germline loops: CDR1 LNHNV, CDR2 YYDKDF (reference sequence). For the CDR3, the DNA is TGTGCCACCAGCAGGGACAGGCGTTACACAGATACGCAGTATTTT. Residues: CATSRDRRYTDTQYF.

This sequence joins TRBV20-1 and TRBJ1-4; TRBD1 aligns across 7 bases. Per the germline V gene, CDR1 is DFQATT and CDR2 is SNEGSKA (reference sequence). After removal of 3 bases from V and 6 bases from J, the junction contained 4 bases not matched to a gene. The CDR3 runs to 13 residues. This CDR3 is CSASPGGDEKLFF. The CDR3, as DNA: TGCAGTGCTAGCCCAGGGGGGGATGAAAAACTGTTTTTT.

Here the CDR3 reads CASSLGRRQGLETQYF. The CDR3 DNA reads TGTGCCAGCAGCCTAGGGAGAAGACAGGGGTTGGAGACCCAGTACTTC. This sequence joins TRBV7-2 and TRBJ2-7, with 8 bases matching TRBD1. The end of the DNA fits TRBJ2-5 better, so the J call may be wrong. Germline V gives CDR1 SGHTA, CDR2 FQGNSA. The CDR3 runs 16 residues.

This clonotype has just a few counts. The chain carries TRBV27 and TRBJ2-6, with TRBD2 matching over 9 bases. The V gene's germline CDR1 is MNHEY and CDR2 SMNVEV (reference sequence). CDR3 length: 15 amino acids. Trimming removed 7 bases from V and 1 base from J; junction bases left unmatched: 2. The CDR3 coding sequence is TGTGCCAGCACTAGCGGGGAGTCTGGGGCCAACGTCCTGACTTTC. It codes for CASTSGESGANVLTF. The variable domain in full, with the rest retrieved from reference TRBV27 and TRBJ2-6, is EAQVTQNPRYLITVTGKKLTVTCSQNMNHEYMSWYRQDPGLGLRQIYYSMNVEVTDKGDVPEGYKVSRKEKRNFPLILESPSPNQTSLYFCASTSGESGANVLTFGAGSRLTVL.

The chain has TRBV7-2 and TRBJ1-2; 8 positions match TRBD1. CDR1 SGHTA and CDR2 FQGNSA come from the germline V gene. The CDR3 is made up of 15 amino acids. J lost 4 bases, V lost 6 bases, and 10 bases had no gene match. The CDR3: CASRPRTGIFYGYTF. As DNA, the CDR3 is TGTGCCAGCAGGCCAAGGACAGGGATTTTCTATGGCTACACCTTC.

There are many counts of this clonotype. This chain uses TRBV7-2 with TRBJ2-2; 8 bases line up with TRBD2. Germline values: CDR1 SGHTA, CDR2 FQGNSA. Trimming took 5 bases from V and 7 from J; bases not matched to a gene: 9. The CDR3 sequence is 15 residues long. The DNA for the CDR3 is TGTGCCAGCAGCCAGCTCACTAGCGGCTACGGGGAGCTGTTTTTT. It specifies CASSQLTSGYGELFF.

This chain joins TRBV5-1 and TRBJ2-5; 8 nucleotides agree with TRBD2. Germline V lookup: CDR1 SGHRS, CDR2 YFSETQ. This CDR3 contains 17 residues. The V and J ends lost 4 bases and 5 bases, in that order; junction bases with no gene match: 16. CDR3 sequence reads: CASSRGSGGPRQETQYF. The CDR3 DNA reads TGCGCCAGCAGCCGTGGCTCGGGGGGGCCTCGTCAGGAGACCCAGTACTTC.

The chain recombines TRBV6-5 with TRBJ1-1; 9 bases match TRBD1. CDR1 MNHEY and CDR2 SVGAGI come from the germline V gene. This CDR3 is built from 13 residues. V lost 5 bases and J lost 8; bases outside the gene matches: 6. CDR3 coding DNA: TGTGCCAGCAGTCGCGGGACAGGGACAGAAGCTTTCTTT. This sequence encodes CASSRGTGTEAFF.

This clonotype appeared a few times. The CDR3 here is CASSWGQGAGETQYF. The CDR3 DNA reads as TGTGCCAGCAGCTGGGGACAGGGGGCGGGGGAGACCCAGTACTTC. The V gene is TRBV11-1, the J gene TRBJ2-5; 12 nucleotides match TRBD1. CDR3 size: 15 residues. In germline, CDR1 is SGHAT, CDR2 FQDESV (reference sequence). Trimming removed 4 bases from V and 5 bases from J; junction bases left unmatched: 5.

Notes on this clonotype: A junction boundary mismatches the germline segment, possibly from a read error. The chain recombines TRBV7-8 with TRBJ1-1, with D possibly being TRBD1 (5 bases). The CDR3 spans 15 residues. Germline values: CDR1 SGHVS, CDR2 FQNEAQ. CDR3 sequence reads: CASSQTGTLNTEAFF. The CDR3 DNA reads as TGCGCCAGCAGCCAAACCGGGACGCTGAACACTGAAGCTTTCTTT.

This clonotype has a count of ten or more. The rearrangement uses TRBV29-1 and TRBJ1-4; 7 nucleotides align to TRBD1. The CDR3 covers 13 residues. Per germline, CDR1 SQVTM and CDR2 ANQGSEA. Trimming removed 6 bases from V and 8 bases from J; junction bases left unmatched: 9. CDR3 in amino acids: CSVATGDNEKLFF. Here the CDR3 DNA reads TGCAGCGTCGCTACAGGGGATAACGAAAAACTGTTTTTT. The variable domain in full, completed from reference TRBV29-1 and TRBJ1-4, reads SAVISQKPSRDICQRGTSLTIQCQVDSQVTMMFWYRQQPGQSLTLIATANQGSEATYESGFVIDKFPISRPNLTFSTLTVSNMSPEDSSIYLCSVATGDNEKLFFGSGTQLSVL.

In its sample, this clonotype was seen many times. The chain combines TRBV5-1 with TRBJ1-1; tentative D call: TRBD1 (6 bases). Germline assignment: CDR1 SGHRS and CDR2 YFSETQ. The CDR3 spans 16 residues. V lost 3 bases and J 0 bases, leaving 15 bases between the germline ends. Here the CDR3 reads CASSSTGSNMNTEAFF. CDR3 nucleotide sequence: TGCGCCAGCAGCTCGACAGGTTCTAACATGAACACTGAAGCTTTCTTT.

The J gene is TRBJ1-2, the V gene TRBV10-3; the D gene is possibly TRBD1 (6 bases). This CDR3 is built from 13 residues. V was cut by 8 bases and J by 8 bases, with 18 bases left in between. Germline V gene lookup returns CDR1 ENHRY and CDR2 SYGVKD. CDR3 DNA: TGTGCCATCGCATCTGCGGGGGCTTGGGGCTACACCTTC. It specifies CAIASAGAWGYTF.